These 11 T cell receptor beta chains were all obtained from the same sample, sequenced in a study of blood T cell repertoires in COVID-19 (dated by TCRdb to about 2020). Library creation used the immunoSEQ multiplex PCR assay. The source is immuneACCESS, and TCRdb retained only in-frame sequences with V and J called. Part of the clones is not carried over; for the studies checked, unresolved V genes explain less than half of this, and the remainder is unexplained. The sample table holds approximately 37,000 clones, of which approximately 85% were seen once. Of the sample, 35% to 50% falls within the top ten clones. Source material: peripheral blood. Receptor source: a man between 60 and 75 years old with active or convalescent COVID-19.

The CDR3 spells CSVNGVRNTEAFF. The CDR3, as DNA: TGCAGCGTTAATGGAGTACGGAACACTGAAGCTTTCTTT. V gene TRBV29-1 combines with J gene TRBJ1-1; no firm D call. The V and J ends lost 5 bases and 1 base respectively, with 11 bases between them. This CDR3 contains 13 residues. Germline V gene sequence: CDR1 SQVTM, CDR2 ANQGSEA.

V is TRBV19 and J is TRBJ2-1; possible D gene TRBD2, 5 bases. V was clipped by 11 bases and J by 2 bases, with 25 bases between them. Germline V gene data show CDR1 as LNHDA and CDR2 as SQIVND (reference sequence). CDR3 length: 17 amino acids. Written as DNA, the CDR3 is TGTGCCCGCCGACCCCGGGAAACCACACGCCCCTACAATGAGCAGTTCTTC. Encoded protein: CARRPRETTRPYNEQFF.

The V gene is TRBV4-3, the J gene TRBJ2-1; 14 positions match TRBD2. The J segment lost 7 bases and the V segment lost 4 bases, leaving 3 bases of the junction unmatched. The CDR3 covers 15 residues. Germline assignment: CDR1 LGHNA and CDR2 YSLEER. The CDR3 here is CASSPTSGRANEQFF. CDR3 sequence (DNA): TGCGCCAGCAGCCCGACTAGCGGGAGGGCGAATGAGCAGTTCTTC.

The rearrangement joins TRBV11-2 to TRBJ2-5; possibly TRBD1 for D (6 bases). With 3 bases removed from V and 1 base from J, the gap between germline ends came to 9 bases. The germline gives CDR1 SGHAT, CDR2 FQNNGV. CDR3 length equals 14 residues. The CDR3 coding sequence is TGTGCCAGCAGCTTCAGGGGTCCCCAAGAGACCCAGTACTTC. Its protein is CASSFRGPQETQYF.

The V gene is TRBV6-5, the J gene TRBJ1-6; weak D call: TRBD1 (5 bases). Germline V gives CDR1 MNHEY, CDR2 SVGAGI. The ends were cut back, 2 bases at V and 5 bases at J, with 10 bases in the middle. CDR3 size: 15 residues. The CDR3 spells CASSYGGADNSPLHF. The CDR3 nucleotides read TGTGCCAGCAGTTACGGTGGGGCAGATAATTCACCCCTCCACTTT.

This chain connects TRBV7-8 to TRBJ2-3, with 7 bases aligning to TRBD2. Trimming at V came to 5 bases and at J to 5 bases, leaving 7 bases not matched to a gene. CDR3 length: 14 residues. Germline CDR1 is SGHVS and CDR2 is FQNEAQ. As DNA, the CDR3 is TGTGCCAGCAGCCCGGCCGGGGGGTTAGATACGCAGTATTTT. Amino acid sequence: CASSPAGGLDTQYF.

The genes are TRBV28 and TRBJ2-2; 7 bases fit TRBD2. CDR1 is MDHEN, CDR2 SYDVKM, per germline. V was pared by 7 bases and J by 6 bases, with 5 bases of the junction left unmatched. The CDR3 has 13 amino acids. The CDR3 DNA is TGTGCCAGCACCCTGGGGGGGGCCGGGGAGCTGTTTTTT. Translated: CASTLGGAGELFF.

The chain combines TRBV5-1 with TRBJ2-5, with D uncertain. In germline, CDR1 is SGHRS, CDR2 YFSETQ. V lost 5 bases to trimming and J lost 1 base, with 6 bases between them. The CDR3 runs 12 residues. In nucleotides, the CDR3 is TGCGCCAGCAGTTTCAGCCAAGAGACCCAGTACTTC. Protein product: CASSFSQETQYF.

The DNA of the CDR3 is TGTGCCAGCAGCTTACTAGCGGGAGTTGTCCCAGAGACCCAGTACTTC. It encodes CASSLLAGVVPETQYF. This chain joins TRBV11-2 and TRBJ2-5, with 10 positions matching TRBD2. After removal of 2 bases from V and 4 bases from J, the junction contained 7 bases not matched to a gene. Germline V gene lookup returns CDR1 SGHAT and CDR2 FQNNGV. The CDR3 is 16 amino acids.

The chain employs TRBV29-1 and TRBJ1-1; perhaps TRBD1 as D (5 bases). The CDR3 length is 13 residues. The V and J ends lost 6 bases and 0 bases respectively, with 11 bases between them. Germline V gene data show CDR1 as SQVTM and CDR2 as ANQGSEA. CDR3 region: CSVGEGMNTEAFF. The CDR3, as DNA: TGCAGCGTGGGGGAGGGAATGAACACTGAAGCTTTCTTT.

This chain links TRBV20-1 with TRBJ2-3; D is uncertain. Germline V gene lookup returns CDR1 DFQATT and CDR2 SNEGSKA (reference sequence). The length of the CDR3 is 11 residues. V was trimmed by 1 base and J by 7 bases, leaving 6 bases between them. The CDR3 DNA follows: TGCAGTGCTAGAGGAGCGAATACGCAGTATTTT. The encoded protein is CSARGANTQYF.